This TCR beta chain derives from a study of shared clonotypes between healthy human individuals. On this clone itself: Its antigen is not known.

Germline CDR1 and CDR2: SGHRS and YFSETQ. The CDR3 sequence is 16 residues long. Trimming at V came to 1 base and at J to 0 bases, leaving 3 bases not matched to a gene. Regarding the study as a whole: Larger richness was generally estimated for naive than memory subsets. Represented diversity, genetic and exposure-history alike, was limited by few donors.

Only in-frame clones appear in the TCRdb table, and some are missing; sequencing was by immunoSEQ multiplex PCR. The repertoire holds roughly 2 million clones, with about 94% as singletons. The naive CD8 subset, CD45RO-negative cells positively selected for CCR7, excluded terminally differentiated effector memory CD45RA+ cells. This TCR derives from a man aged 18 to 30 in good health. The source material was naive CD8+ T cells sorted from blood. This chain joins TRBV5-1 and TRBJ2-3; 9 bases map to TRBD2. The CDR3 here is CASSLSLAGSTDTQYF. The CDR3 bases are TGCGCCAGCAGCTTGTCCCTAGCGGGGAGCACAGATACGCAGTATTTT.